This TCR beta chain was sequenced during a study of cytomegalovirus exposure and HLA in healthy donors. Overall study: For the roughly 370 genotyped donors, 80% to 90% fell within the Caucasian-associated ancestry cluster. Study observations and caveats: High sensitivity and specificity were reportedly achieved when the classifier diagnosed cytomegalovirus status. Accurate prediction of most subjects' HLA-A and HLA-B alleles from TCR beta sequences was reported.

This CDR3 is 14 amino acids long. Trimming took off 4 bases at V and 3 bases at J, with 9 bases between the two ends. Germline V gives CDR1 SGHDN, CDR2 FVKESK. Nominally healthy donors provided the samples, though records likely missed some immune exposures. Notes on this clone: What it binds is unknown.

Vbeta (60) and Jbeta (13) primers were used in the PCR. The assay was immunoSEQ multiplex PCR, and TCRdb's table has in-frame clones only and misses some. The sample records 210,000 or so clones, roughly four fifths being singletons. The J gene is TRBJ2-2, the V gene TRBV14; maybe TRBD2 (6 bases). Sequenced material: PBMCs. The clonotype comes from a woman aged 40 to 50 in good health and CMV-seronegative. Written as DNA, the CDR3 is TGTGCCAGCAGCCGCCTAGCGTACACCGGGGAGCTGTTTTTT. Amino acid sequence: CASSRLAYTGELFF.